One and the same sample provided the 6 T cell receptor beta chains below, sequenced in a study of CXCR3-negative and CXCR3-positive naive CD8 T cells (dated by TCRdb to between 2018 and 2021). The instrument was a NextSeq 550. The Human TCR Profiling Kit (MiLaboratory) was used to prepare UMI-labeled 5' RACE TRB cDNA libraries. After TCRdb reprocessed the reads, each CDR3 protein sequence was kept as one row, without DNA. This sample's table carries roughly 89,000 distinct CDR3 sequences. The ten largest clones take up less than 1.1% of the sample. The sequenced sample consisted of naive CXCR3- CD8+ T cells from blood. The sample's cell subset or site label, in plain terms: CD45RO-CCR7+CD27+CD95- naive CD8+ T cells lacking CXCR3 (TNR3-). These receptors all stem from a human donor in good health. Some clones in this sample may be carry-over from other donors' samples.

This chain joins TRBV4-3 and TRBJ2-1; TCRdb selects TRBD1, and the lack of DNA leaves this call unchecked. This CDR3 has 18 amino acids. Germline V CDR1 and CDR2: LGHNA, YSLEER. CDR3 residues: CASSAEGLAGSSYNEQFF.

The chain recombines TRBV29-1 with TRBJ2-1. Per germline, CDR1 SQVTM and CDR2 ANQGSEA. The CDR3 contains 14 residues. CDR3 loop: CSVVTGSSYNEQFF.

The V gene is TRBV6-5, the J gene TRBJ1-1; TCRdb calls TRBD1, which cannot be checked without DNA. The CDR3 covers 14 residues. CDR1 is MNHEY, CDR2 SVGAGI, per germline. CDR3: CASGQGSTNTEAFF.

The chain uses TRBV27 and TRBJ1-5; the D gene TCRdb calls, TRBD1, cannot be checked with no DNA. The CDR3 loop spans 16 amino acids. Germline V CDR1 and CDR2: MNHEY, SMNVEV (reference sequence). CDR3 amino acids: CASSARDRGPHQPQHF.

The CDR3: CSGTTGGPSHEQYF. The chain couples TRBV29-1 to TRBJ2-7; without DNA, the TCRdb call of TRBD1 cannot be checked. This CDR3 region has 14 residues. Germline CDR1 is SQVTM and CDR2 is ANQGSEA.

V usage is TRBV7-3 and J usage is TRBJ2-5; TCRdb's D call, TRBD2, is unchecked because there is no DNA. The CDR3 runs to 16 residues. The germline V gene encodes CDR1 SGHTA and CDR2 FQGTGA. CDR3 in amino acids: CASSLWASKSRETQYF.